Below are 21 T cell receptor beta chains sequenced from a single sample in a study of tumour-infiltrating T cells in Burkitt lymphoma. Data came from immunoSEQ multiplex PCR; TCRdb stores just in-frame clones and leaves some out. The data hold hundreds of clones, with roughly 18% observed a single time. Sequenced material: tumor tissue. Receptors originate from a human donor with Burkitt lymphoma.

This rearrangement joins TRBV28 to TRBJ2-1, with D hard to call. Trimming pared 7 bases from V and 1 base from J, leaving 8 bases between. The length of the CDR3 is 13 residues. The germline gives CDR1 MDHEN, CDR2 SYDVKM. DNA for the CDR3: TGTGCCAGCACTCGCGGTTCCTACAATGAGCAGTTCTTC. It codes for CASTRGSYNEQFF.

In regard to this clone: A much bigger clone sits one base away, suggesting this may be a read error. This same CDR3 is encoded by further DNA sequences in the sample. The chain uses TRBV29-1 and TRBJ1-2; D perhaps matches TRBD1 (6 bases). CDR3 length: 12 residues. Germline CDR1 and CDR2: SQVTM and ANQGSEA. CDR3 sequence (DNA): TGCAGCGTTCTGGGGGCGTGGGATGGCTACACTTTC. Translated, it gives CSVLGAWDGYTF.

A few counts support this clone. The chain employs TRBV11-2 and TRBJ2-5; the D is unclear. The CDR3 is made up of 14 amino acids. Trimming pared 5 bases from V and 3 bases from J, leaving 13 bases between. CDR1 is SGHAT, CDR2 FQNNGV, per germline. CDR3 nucleotides: TGTGCCAGCAGCCCCAGTGACGGAAAAGAGACCCAGTACTTC. Translation: CASSPSDGKETQYF.

The CDR3 DNA follows: TGTGCCAGCCCGCCACCGGGACAGGGTGGCCCGTACGCGCAGTATTTT. Its protein product is CASPPPGQGGPYAQYF. This chain links TRBV9 with TRBJ2-3; the match to TRBD1 covers 9 bases. Trimming at V came to 7 bases and at J to 10 bases, leaving 19 bases not matched to a gene. Germline CDR1 and CDR2: SGDLS and YYNGEE. The CDR3 contains 16 residues.

The table lists this clone with a few counts. This chain uses TRBV12-5 with TRBJ2-6; possibly TRBD1 for D (6 bases). Germline lookup yields CDR1 LGHNT and CDR2 FRNRAP. The CDR3 extends over 17 amino acids. The V gene lost 6 bases and the J gene lost 0 bases, with 15 bases spanning the gap. The CDR3 region has the DNA TGTGCTAGTGGAGAGGGGGTCCGTAGCTCTGGGGCCAACGTCCTGACTTTC. It translates to CASGEGVRSSGANVLTF.

This clone was detected only a few times. The gene calls are TRBV29-1 and TRBJ1-1; 7 bases agree with TRBD1. The CDR3 loop spans 12 amino acids. Germline V gene sequence: CDR1 SQVTM, CDR2 ANQGSEA. J gave up 5 bases and V 8 bases, and 8 bases lay outside the gene matches. Written as DNA, the CDR3 is TGCAGCCTTTCAGGGGGGGATACTGAAGCTTTCTTT. This codes for CSLSGGDTEAFF.

V and J are TRBV5-1 and TRBJ2-1, with 14 bases matching TRBD2. CDR3 length: 16 amino acids. The germline V gene encodes CDR1 SGHRS and CDR2 YFSETQ. V was pared by 5 bases and J by 6 bases, with 7 bases of the junction left unmatched. Here the CDR3 DNA reads TGCGCCAGCAGATCGCCGGGACTAGCGGGAGTCAATGAGCAGTTCTTC. Its protein product is CASRSPGLAGVNEQFF.

This clone is termed hyperexpanded. The chain joins TRBV11-2 to TRBJ2-2; D may match TRBD1 or TRBD2 (5 bases each). The CDR3 sequence is 16 residues long. The germline CDR1 and CDR2 sequences are SGHAT and FQNNGV. V lost 2 bases, J lost 5 bases, and 15 bases lay in between. The CDR3 spells CASSLNRLWGTGELFF. Written as DNA, the CDR3 is TGTGCCAGCAGCTTAAATCGACTCTGGGGGACCGGGGAGCTGTTTTTT.

This clone qualifies as hyperexpanded. The rearrangement links TRBV4-1 to TRBJ1-5; TRBD1 is a possible D gene (6 bases). Germline V gene lookup returns CDR1 MGHRA and CDR2 YSYEKL. The CDR3 totals 15 residues. Trimming took off 5 bases at V and 0 bases at J, with 11 bases between the two ends. The CDR3 protein is CASSEGQYSNQPQHF. The DNA for the CDR3 is TGCGCCAGCAGCGAGGGACAATATAGCAATCAGCCCCAGCATTTT.

V and J are TRBV6-6 and TRBJ1-1; D gene ambiguous. Per germline, CDR1 MNHNY and CDR2 SVGAGI (reference sequence). This CDR3 is built from 15 residues. V lost 6 bases, J lost 3 bases, and 17 bases lay in between. In nucleotides, the CDR3 is TGTGCCAGCAGCCGGAGAGAACAGACCCACACTGAAGCTTTCTTT. Amino acid sequence: CASSRREQTHTEAFF.

In its sample, this clone was seen a few times. The chain employs TRBV6-1 and TRBJ2-1; TRBD2 might be the D (7 bases). The germline V gene has CDR1 MNHNS and CDR2 SASEGT. This CDR3 comprises 15 residues. V lost 7 bases, J lost 8 bases, and 21 bases lay in between. CDR3 nucleotides: TGTGCCAGCATGGGGAGGGAGAGCCACAGGGATGAGCAGTTCTTC. It specifies CASMGRESHRDEQFF.

This chain uses TRBV10-3 with TRBJ2-1; no clear D. With 3 bases removed from V and 7 bases from J, the gap between germline ends came to 10 bases. Germline V gene sequence: CDR1 ENHRY, CDR2 SYGVKD. This CDR3 region has 13 residues. The chain's CDR3 is CAISDTLGNEQFF. Written as DNA, the CDR3 is TGTGCCATCAGTGACACCCTCGGGAATGAGCAGTTCTTC.

The V gene is TRBV18, the J gene TRBJ2-1; 13 positions match TRBD2. Germline values: CDR1 KGHSH, CDR2 LQKENI. The CDR3 runs 18 residues. Trimming at V came to 3 bases and at J to 3 bases, leaving 8 bases not matched to a gene. The CDR3 nucleotides read TGTGCCAGCTCACCCCCTGGACTAGCGGGAGTGGGCTACAATGAGCAGTTCTTC. It is translated as CASSPPGLAGVGYNEQFF. The full variable domain, with the rest looked up from reference TRBV18 and TRBJ2-1, is NAGVMQNPRHLVRRRGQEARLRCSPMKGHSHVYWYRQLPEEGLKFMVYLQKENIIDESGMPKERFSAEFPKEGPSILRIQQVVRGDSAAYFCASSPPGLAGVGYNEQFFGPGTRLTVL.

The sample holds a few counts of this clone. The V gene is TRBV12-5, the J gene TRBJ2-7; 9 bases match TRBD2. V was pared by 7 bases and J by 4 bases, with 8 bases of the junction left unmatched. The germline V gene has CDR1 LGHNT and CDR2 FRNRAP. The CDR3 extends over 14 amino acids. The CDR3 here is CASALSGSRYEQYF. The DNA of the CDR3 is TGTGCTAGTGCCCTTAGCGGGAGCAGGTACGAGCAGTACTTC. The whole variable domain, remainder taken from reference TRBV12-5 and TRBJ2-7, is DARVTQTPRHKVTEMGQEVTMRCQPILGHNTVFWYRQTMMQGLELLAYFRNRAPLDDSGMPKDRFSAEMPDATLATLKIQPSEPRDSAVYFCASALSGSRYEQYFGPGTRLTVT.

This clone has more than one count but fewer than ten. CDR3 sequence reads: CASTTDGYGYTF. CDR3 in DNA: TGTGCCAGCACCACGGACGGGTATGGCTACACCTTC. The chain couples TRBV6-6 to TRBJ1-2; D ambiguous. Per germline, CDR1 MNHNY and CDR2 SVGAGI (reference sequence). With 7 bases removed from V and 5 bases from J, the gap between germline ends came to 11 bases. This CDR3 has 12 amino acids.

The CDR3 spells CASSQGEWANEKLFF. The DNA for the CDR3 is TGTGCCAGCAGCCAAGGAGAGTGGGCTAATGAAAAACTGTTTTTT. The genes are TRBV14 and TRBJ1-4; D is uncertain. Germline V gives CDR1 SGHDN, CDR2 FVKESK. The CDR3 length is 15 residues. V was trimmed by 1 base and J by 3 bases, leaving 9 bases between them.

This clone is termed large. V usage is TRBV5-1 and J usage is TRBJ2-5; TRBD1 is a possible D gene (6 bases). CDR1 and CDR2 (germline): SGHRS, YFSETQ. Trimming removed 6 bases at V and 2 bases at J, with 11 bases between. This CDR3 has 13 residues. CDR3 bases: TGCGCCAGCAAGCAGGGGCTACAAGAGACCCAGTACTTC. Its translation: CASKQGLQETQYF. Using reference TRBV5-1 and TRBJ2-5 for the parts outside the CDR3, the full variable domain is KAGVTQTPRYLIKTRGQQVTLSCSPISGHRSVSWYQQTPGQGLQFLFEYFSETQRNKGNFPGRFSGRQFSNSRSEMNVSTLELGDSALYLCASKQGLQETQYFGPGTRLLVL.

This sequence joins TRBV14 and TRBJ2-7, with a weak D call TRBD2 (6 bases). This CDR3 is 16 amino acids long. Per germline, CDR1 SGHDN and CDR2 FVKESK. V was pared by 0 bases and J by 0 bases, with 12 bases between. The DNA for the CDR3 is TGTGCCAGCAGCCAAGATGGGCGGGGCCCCTCCTACGAGCAGTACTTC. Amino acids: CASSQDGRGPSYEQYF.

This clone is large (0.1 to 1%) by share. This chain joins TRBV15 and TRBJ2-7; D ambiguous. Trimming shortened V by 0 bases and J by 0 bases, and 6 bases separated the two germline ends. The CDR3 is made up of 14 amino acids. Germline CDR1 is LNHNV and CDR2 is YYDKDF (reference sequence). The CDR3: CATSREAGSYEQYF. In nucleotides, the CDR3 is TGTGCCACCAGCAGAGAGGCCGGCTCCTACGAGCAGTACTTC.

This rearrangement joins TRBV2 to TRBJ2-5, with 9 bases that match TRBD1. Matching the DNA end better, TRBJ2-7 makes the J call doubtful. Per the germline V gene, CDR1 is SNHLY and CDR2 is FYNNEI. The CDR3 extends over 14 amino acids. The DNA of the CDR3 is TGTGCCAGCAGCTTCGGGACAGGGTCCTACGAGCAGTACTTC. Translated, it gives CASSFGTGSYEQYF.

This clone is termed large. V usage is TRBV7-9 and J usage is TRBJ1-2, with TRBD1 identical over 9 bases. V lost 5 bases and J lost 3; bases outside the gene matches: 7. The CDR3 is made up of 15 amino acids. Germline CDR1 reads SEHNR; CDR2 reads FQNEAQ (reference sequence). The CDR3 is CASSPRTGDYYGYTF. CDR3 sequence (DNA): TGTGCCAGCAGCCCCCGGACAGGGGACTACTATGGCTACACCTTC.